This TCR beta chain was sequenced in a study of OX40 agonist ivuxolimab in advanced cancers. Turning to the study itself: An anti-OX40 (CD134) antibody with agonistic activity, ivuxolimab, was administered to patients. Three patients responded partially, comprising one with hepatocellular carcinoma and two with cutaneous melanoma. General study findings and limits: More expanded clones were seen, on average, in CD8+ T cells than in CD4+.

Concerning this clone itself: What it recognizes is unknown.

Only in-frame clones appear in the TCRdb table, and some are missing; sequencing was by immunoSEQ multiplex PCR. The sample records 71,000 or so clones, approximately 89% being singletons. This CDR3 has 15 residues. With 5 bases removed from V and 6 bases from J, the gap between germline ends came to 16 bases. Germline lookup yields CDR1 MNHEY and CDR2 SMNVEV (reference sequence). The sequencing here drew on CD4+ or CD8+ T cells sorted from blood, taken in a trial of the OX40 agonist ivuxolimab. The V and J genes are TRBV27 and TRBJ2-2; D perhaps matches TRBD2 (6 bases). The sequence derives from an adult with an advanced solid tumor such as melanoma, head and neck, liver or kidney cancer. As DNA, the CDR3 is TGTGCCAGCAGTATAAGGGAGGCGTGGGCCGGGGAGCTGTTTTTT. Amino acids: CASSIREAWAGELFF.